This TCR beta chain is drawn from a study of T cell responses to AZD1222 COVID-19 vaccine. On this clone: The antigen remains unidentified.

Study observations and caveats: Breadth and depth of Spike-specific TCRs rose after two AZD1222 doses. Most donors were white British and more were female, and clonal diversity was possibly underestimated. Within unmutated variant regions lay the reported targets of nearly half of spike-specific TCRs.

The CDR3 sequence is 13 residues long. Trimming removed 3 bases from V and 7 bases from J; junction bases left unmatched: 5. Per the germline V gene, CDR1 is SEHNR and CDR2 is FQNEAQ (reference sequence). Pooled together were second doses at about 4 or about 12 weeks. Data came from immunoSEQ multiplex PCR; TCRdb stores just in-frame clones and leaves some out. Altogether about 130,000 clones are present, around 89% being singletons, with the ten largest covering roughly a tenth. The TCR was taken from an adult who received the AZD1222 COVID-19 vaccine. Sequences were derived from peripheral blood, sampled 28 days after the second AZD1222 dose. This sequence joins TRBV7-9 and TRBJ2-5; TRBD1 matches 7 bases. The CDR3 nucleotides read TGTGCCAGCAGCTTTGAGACAGGGTGGACCCAGTACTTC. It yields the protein CASSFETGWTQYF.